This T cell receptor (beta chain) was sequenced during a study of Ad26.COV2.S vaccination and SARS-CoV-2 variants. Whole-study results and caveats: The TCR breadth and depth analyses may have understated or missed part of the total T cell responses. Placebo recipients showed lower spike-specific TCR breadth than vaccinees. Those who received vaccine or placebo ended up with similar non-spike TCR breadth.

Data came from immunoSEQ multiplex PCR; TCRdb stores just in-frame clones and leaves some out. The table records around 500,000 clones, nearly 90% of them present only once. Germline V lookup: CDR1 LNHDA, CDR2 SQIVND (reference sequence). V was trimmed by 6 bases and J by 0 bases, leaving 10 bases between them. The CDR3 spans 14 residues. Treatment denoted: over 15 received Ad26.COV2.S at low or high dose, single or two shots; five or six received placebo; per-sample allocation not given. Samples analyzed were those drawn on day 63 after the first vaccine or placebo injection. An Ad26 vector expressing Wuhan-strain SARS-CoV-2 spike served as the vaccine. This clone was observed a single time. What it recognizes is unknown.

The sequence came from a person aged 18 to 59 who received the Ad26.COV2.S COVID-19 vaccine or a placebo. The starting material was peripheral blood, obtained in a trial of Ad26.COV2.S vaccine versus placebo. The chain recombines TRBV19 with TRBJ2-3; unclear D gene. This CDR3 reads CASSGFPSTDTQYF. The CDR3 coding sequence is TGTGCCAGTAGCGGCTTCCCTAGCACAGATACGCAGTATTTT.